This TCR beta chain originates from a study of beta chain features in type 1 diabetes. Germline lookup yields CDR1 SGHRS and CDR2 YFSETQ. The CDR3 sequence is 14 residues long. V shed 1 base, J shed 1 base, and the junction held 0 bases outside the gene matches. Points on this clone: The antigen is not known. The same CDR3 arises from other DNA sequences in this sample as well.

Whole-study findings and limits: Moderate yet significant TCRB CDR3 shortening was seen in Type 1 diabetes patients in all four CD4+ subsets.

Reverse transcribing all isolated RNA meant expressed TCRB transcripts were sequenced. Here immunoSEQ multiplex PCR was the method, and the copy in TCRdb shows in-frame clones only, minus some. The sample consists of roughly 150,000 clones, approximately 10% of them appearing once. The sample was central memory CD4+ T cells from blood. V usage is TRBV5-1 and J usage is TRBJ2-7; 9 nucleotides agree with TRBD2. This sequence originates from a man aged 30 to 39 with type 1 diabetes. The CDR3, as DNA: TGCGCCAGCAGCTTGACTAGCGGGTCCTACGAGCAGTACTTC. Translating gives CASSLTSGSYEQYF.